These 14 T cell receptor beta chains share one sample of origin, sequenced in a study of blood T cell repertoires in COVID-19. Sequenced by immunoSEQ multiplex PCR; TCRdb stores in-frame clones only, minus some. The repertoire holds 110,000 or so clones, with around three quarters as singletons. Sequencing used peripheral blood. The receptor source for this set is a human donor in a cohort sampled during active or convalescent COVID-19.

The chain recombines TRBV4-2 with TRBJ2-7, with 7 positions matching TRBD2. The V and J ends lost 0 bases and 3 bases, in that order; junction bases with no gene match: 8. The CDR3 loop spans 16 amino acids. CDR1 is LGHNA and CDR2 is YNFKEQ in the germline V gene. This chain's CDR3 is CASSQDTGTSDYEQYF. In nucleotides, the CDR3 is TGTGCCAGCAGCCAAGATACCGGTACTAGCGACTACGAGCAGTACTTC.

The gene calls are TRBV20-1 and TRBJ1-4; no firm D call. Germline V gives CDR1 DFQATT, CDR2 SNEGSKA (reference sequence). The CDR3 sequence is 11 residues long. The V gene lost 3 bases and the J gene lost 10 bases, with 9 bases spanning the gap. CDR3 nucleotides: TGCAGTGCTAGCTGGGGAGGAAAACTGTTTTTT. Translation: CSASWGGKLFF.

The chain recombines TRBV10-3 with TRBJ1-2; D might be TRBD1 (6 bases). The CDR3 extends over 14 amino acids. Germline V gene sequence: CDR1 ENHRY, CDR2 SYGVKD. Trimming cost V 5 bases and J 6 bases, with 16 bases left between them. The CDR3 bases are TGTGCCATCAGTCAGGGGAACTCCTGGGATGGCTACACCTTC. Translation: CAISQGNSWDGYTF.

CDR3 sequence reads: CASSRYSGNTIYF. CDR3 DNA: TGTGCCAGCAGTCGTTACTCTGGAAACACCATATATTTT. This chain connects TRBV28 to TRBJ1-3; D is unresolved. The germline V gene encodes CDR1 MDHEN and CDR2 SYDVKM. The CDR3 extends over 13 amino acids. The ends were cut back, 5 bases at V and 0 bases at J, with 5 bases in the middle.

V and J are TRBV7-9 and TRBJ1-1, with TRBD1 as a possible D gene (6 bases). Germline lookup yields CDR1 SEHNR and CDR2 FQNEAQ (reference sequence). This CDR3 is built from 15 residues. The V end was cut by 1 base, the J end by 0 bases, with 9 bases between. CDR3 sequence reads: CASSLEGQLNTEAFF. As DNA, the CDR3 is TGTGCCAGCAGCTTAGAAGGACAGTTGAACACTGAAGCTTTCTTT.

This sequence joins TRBV4-3 and TRBJ2-2; D might be TRBD1 (6 bases). Trimming removed 5 bases from V and 3 bases from J, with 13 bases in between. Germline V gene sequence: CDR1 LGHNA, CDR2 YSLEER. The CDR3 runs 15 residues. DNA for the CDR3: TGCGCCAGCAGCTCCAGGGGTTGGGACACCGGGGAGCTGTTTTTT. It translates to CASSSRGWDTGELFF.

This clone was detected only once. The chain recombines TRBV19 with TRBJ2-1, with 9 bases aligning to TRBD1. This CDR3 has 14 amino acids. Germline-derived CDR1 and CDR2 are LNHDA and SQIVND (reference sequence). With 7 bases clipped from V and 7 bases from J, the junction kept 8 bases outside the gene matches. The CDR3 bases are TGTGCCAGTATCGGGGACAGGGTGAATAATGAGCAGTTCTTC. Encoded protein: CASIGDRVNNEQFF.

This clone was observed a single time. V usage is TRBV6-2 or TRBV6-3 and J usage is TRBJ1-2, with D hard to call. The CDR3 spans 14 residues. V gave up 6 bases and J gave up 0 bases, with 11 bases separating them. The germline gives CDR1 MNHEY, CDR2 SVGEGT. CDR3 region: CASRYLGANYGYTF. CDR3 nucleotide sequence: TGTGCCAGCAGATACCTGGGCGCTAACTATGGCTACACCTTC.

The DNA of the CDR3 is TGTGCCAGCAGCTTAGAATACTCTGGAAACACCATATATTTT. This translates into CASSLEYSGNTIYF. The chain combines TRBV7-2 with TRBJ1-3; D gene unclear. Germline CDR1 is SGHTA and CDR2 is FQGNSA. Trimming took 1 base from V and 0 from J, leaving 4 bases between them. The CDR3 is 14 residues long.

The V gene is TRBV7-2, the J gene TRBJ2-3; 7 positions match TRBD2. This CDR3 has 16 amino acids. Per the germline V gene, CDR1 is SGHTA and CDR2 is FQGNSA. The V segment lost 0 bases and the J segment 1 base; nucleotides outside the gene matches: 4. This CDR3 reads CASSLAGTMGTDTQYF. The DNA for the CDR3 is TGTGCCAGCAGCTTAGCAGGGACTATGGGCACAGATACGCAGTATTTT.

The CDR3 reads CASSRTPLPLAGGQNEQFF. As DNA, the CDR3 is TGTGCCAGCAGCCGAACACCTCTCCCTCTAGCGGGGGGGCAAAATGAGCAGTTCTTC. The chain employs TRBV7-6 and TRBJ2-1, with 12 bases matching TRBD2. The junction had 18 bases not matched to a gene; V was cut back by 5 bases and J by 7 bases. CDR3 size: 19 residues. The V gene's germline CDR1 is SGHVS and CDR2 FNYEAQ.

J is TRBJ1-1 and V is TRBV12-5; 8 bases line up with TRBD1. There are 17 residues in the CDR3. Germline V CDR1 and CDR2: LGHNT, FRNRAP. Trimming removed 3 bases from V and 0 bases from J; junction bases left unmatched: 9. The CDR3 bases are TGTGCTAGTGGTTTAAACCCAGGACAGGGTTTGAACACTGAAGCTTTCTTT. Protein product: CASGLNPGQGLNTEAFF.

This sequence joins TRBV18 and TRBJ2-1; the D is unclear. Trimming left V 3 bases short and J 3 bases short, with 6 bases between. CDR1 is KGHSH, CDR2 LQKENI, per germline. This CDR3 is built from 13 residues. CDR3 protein: CASSPTIYNEQFF. In DNA form, the CDR3 reads TGTGCCAGCTCACCGACAATCTACAATGAGCAGTTCTTC.

This rearrangement joins TRBV28 to TRBJ1-4; weak D call: TRBD1 (6 bases). There are 15 residues in the CDR3. CDR1 is MDHEN, CDR2 SYDVKM, per germline. V was trimmed by 7 bases and J by 1 base, leaving 13 bases between them. CDR3 nucleotide sequence: TGTGCCAGCACCAACACAGGGAAAACTAATGAAAAACTGTTTTTT. Its protein is CASTNTGKTNEKLFF. Full variable domain (rest looked up from reference TRBV28 and TRBJ1-4): DVKVTQSSRYLVKRTGEKVFLECVQDMDHENMFWYRQDPGLGLRLIYFSYDVKMKEKGDIPEGYSVSREKKERFSLILESASTNQTSMYLCASTNTGKTNEKLFFGSGTQLSVL.